This T cell receptor (beta chain) stems from a study of graft-versus-host responses after intestinal transplantation. About the research overall: Anti-thymocyte globulin induction preceded about 3 years of tacrolimus and steroid maintenance in all recipients. Whole-study results and caveats: The authors found GvH clones in recipient marrow, some appearing first in ileum or blood.

This clone was observed a few times. What it binds is not known. Germline assignment: CDR1 LNHDA and CDR2 SQIVND (reference sequence). J lost 0 bases, V lost 3 bases, and 13 bases had no gene match. The CDR3 loop spans 18 amino acids. Libraries were prepared by immunoSEQ multiplex PCR; TCRdb keeps only in-frame clonotypes and omits some of them. The sample has approximately 24,000 clones; 70% to 90% are singletons. This TCR was sampled from a human patient who received an intestinal transplant, so some T cells may come from the graft donor. The V gene is TRBV19, the J gene TRBJ2-7, with 8 bases fitting TRBD2. Specimen: PBMCs, collected 463 days after intestinal transplant. The CDR3 nucleotides read TGTGCCAGTAGTATGGGGGCGAGCGGGGGTTTCAGCTCCTACGAGCAGTACTTC. It is translated as CASSMGASGGFSSYEQYF.